This TCR beta chain was obtained from a study of blood T cells in healthy people across ages. Study context: In model experiments, template switching was able to capture about one barcoded beta molecule for every two T cells that were present.

Total RNA amounts of at least 5.5 micrograms were extracted per sample. This CDR3 comprises 18 residues. It was with a sample-barcoded 5' primer and a J-beta primer mix that a second PCR of about 6 to 12 cycles was run. MiXCR was run by TCRdb on the 5' RACE reads, yielding one entry per CDR3 protein. Altogether over a million distinct CDR3 sequences are present, 35% to 55% being singletons, with the ten largest covering about 19%. The sample consisted of blood. The clonotype was recovered from a woman aged 55-69 years in good health. The genes are TRBV21-1 and TRBJ2-5; the DNA was not used to check the table's D call, TRBD2. TRBV21-1 is described as a pseudogene. The CDR3 bases are TGTGCCAGCAGCAAAGCCAAAGGACTAGCGGAGCTTTTAGAGACCCAGTACTTC. Translation: CASSKAKGLAELLETQYF.